A single sample gave rise to the 3 T cell receptor beta chains below, sequenced in a study of CD8+CD57+ T cells in acquired aplastic anemia. The template for TCR beta VDJ and CDR3 sequence profiling was genomic DNA. A single record per CDR3 protein comes from TCRdb applying MiXCR to the reads. The sample has fewer than 200,000 distinct CDR3 sequences, 50% to 75% seen once. The sequencing sample was made of sorted CD4+, CD8+, or CD8+CD57+ T cells (not recorded which) from PBMCs. Every receptor here comes from a human donor in good health.

J is TRBJ1-1 and V is TRBV5-1; 7 bases agree with TRBD1. The V and J ends lost 0 bases and 0 bases, in that order; junction bases with no gene match: 2. The CDR3 extends over 15 amino acids. The germline gives CDR1 SGHRS, CDR2 YFSETQ. The DNA for the CDR3 is TGCGCCAGCAGCTTGGTGGGACAGATGAACACTGAAGCTTTCTTT. Translating gives CASSLVGQMNTEAFF.

V gene TRBV7-9 combines with J gene TRBJ2-5, with D maybe TRBD2 (5 bases). From germline, CDR1 is SEHNR and CDR2 FQNEAQ (reference sequence). The CDR3 spans 16 residues. V lost 4 bases and J lost 5, with 20 bases in between. In nucleotides, the CDR3 is TGTGCCAGCAGCTCCTTAGCGCGTATTAATAAGGAGACCCAGTACTTC. Amino acids: CASSSLARINKETQYF.

The chain recombines TRBV5-5 with TRBJ2-5; D not resolved. The CDR3 runs 11 residues. CDR1 and CDR2 from the germline V gene are SGHKS and YYEKEE (reference sequence). With 2 bases removed from V and 3 bases from J, the gap between germline ends came to 2 bases. In nucleotides, the CDR3 is TGTGCCAGCAGCTTAAAAGAGACCCAGTACTTC. This encodes CASSLKETQYF.